These T cell receptor beta chains were read from a single sample in a study of blood T cells in healthy people across ages. TCRdb itself ran the 5' RACE reads through MiXCR, one entry per CDR3 protein. Of about 1,500,000 distinct CDR3 sequences listed, 42% were seen once; the top ten hold 7% to 9%. Sequenced input: blood. The source is a woman between 18 and 29 years old in good health. Both conserved end residues are part of each CDR3. The D gene is left open where the match is weak. A clone size is listed for some rows: how often the clone was seen (once, few, many), or a class if it is expanded.

j_call | d_call | clone_size | v_call | cdr3_nt | cdr3_aa
TRBJ1-1 | NA | NA | TRBV2 | TGTGCCAGCCAAGCCGAGAGGAGGACTGAAGCTTTCTTT | CASQAERRTEAFF
TRBJ2-3 | NA | NA | TRBV6-2/TRBV6-3 | TGTGCCAGCAGTTATGTGGGTTACACAGATACGCAGTATTTT | CASSYVGYTDTQYF
TRBJ1-4 | NA | few | TRBV20-1 | TGCAGTGCTAGAATGGGCCCAACTAATGAAAAACTGTTTTTT | CSARMGPTNEKLFF
TRBJ1-4 | NA | NA | TRBV5-6 | TGTGCCAGCAGCTTGATTCTGGAGGAAAAACTGTTTTTT | CASSLILEEKLFF
TRBJ2-7 | NA | few | TRBV9 | TGTGCCAGCAGCGTGGGGGCCGAAACCTACGAGCAGTACTTC | CASSVGAETYEQYF
TRBJ2-7 | TRBD1 | NA | TRBV7-8 | TGTGCCAGCGCCGACAGGGTAGGACCCTACGGGCAGTACTTC | CASADRVGPYGQYF
TRBJ1-5 | NA | NA | TRBV20-1 | TGCAGTGCTGTGCCACCCAGGGGCAATCAGCCCCAGCATTTT | CSAVPPRGNQPQHF
TRBJ2-5 | NA | few | TRBV27 | TGTGCCAGCAGTGCTCTAGGGTATCAAGAGACCCAGTACTTC | CASSALGYQETQYF
TRBJ2-1 | NA | NA | TRBV7-9 | TGTGCCAGCAGCAGCTTATCCCTCTCCAAGCAGTTCTTC | CASSSLSLSKQFF
TRBJ2-3 | TRBD2 | NA | TRBV5-1 | TGCGCCAGCAGCCCAGGGACTAGCGGGACTAACACAGATACGCAGTATTTT | CASSPGTSGTNTDTQYF
TRBJ1-1 | NA | NA | TRBV20-1 | TGCAGTGCTAGAGATCGGCAGGGCAAAAACACTGAAGCTTTCTTT | CSARDRQGKNTEAFF
TRBJ2-3 | TRBD2 | many | TRBV7-2 | TGTGCCAGCAGCACACGACTAGCGGGCACAGATACGCAGTATTTT | CASSTRLAGTDTQYF
TRBJ2-5 | TRBD2 | NA | TRBV29-1 | TGCAGCGTTGTCGGCGCGAGCAAGGCGGGGGAGCAGTACTTC | CSVVGASKAGEQYF
TRBJ2-3 | NA | few | TRBV29-1 | TGCAGCGCTGCGGGCGGTGAAACAGATACGCAGTATTTT | CSAAGGETDTQYF
TRBJ1-1 | TRBD1 | few | TRBV6-5 | TGTGCCAGCAGGCTGACAGGGGCGGATGAAGCTTTCTTT | CASRLTGADEAFF
TRBJ1-2 | NA | many | TRBV3-1 | TGTGCCAGCAGCCCTTCGGGCTATGGCTACACCTTC | CASSPSGYGYTF
TRBJ1-2 | NA | few | TRBV6-1 | TGTGCCAGCAGTGAATTGGGGGGGCGCGAGACCTATGGCTACACCTTC | CASSELGGRETYGYTF
TRBJ2-7 | TRBD2 | NA | TRBV7-9 | TGTGCCAGCAGCCTTGACAGGAGGGTTGGCGGGAGGCGCGACGAGCAGTACTTC | CASSLDRRVGGRRDEQYF
TRBJ2-1 | TRBD1 | NA | TRBV24-1 | TGTGCCACCAGTGAATACAGGGGTGAGCAGTTCTTC | CATSEYRGEQFF
TRBJ2-1 | TRBD1 | NA | TRBV11-2 | TGTGCCAGCAGCCCGCCGGGACAGGGAATTGTTGAGCAGTTCTTC | CASSPPGQGIVEQFF
TRBJ1-2 | NA | NA | TRBV7-9 | TGTGCCAGCAGCCCCGGGACGTTAAAAGGCTACACCTTC | CASSPGTLKGYTF
TRBJ2-7 | TRBD1 | NA | TRBV5-1 | TGCGCCAGCAGCTTGGAAGTCGTAAAGGGGGCTAGGAACGAGCAGTACTTC | CASSLEVVKGARNEQYF
TRBJ2-1 | NA | NA | TRBV18 | TGTGCCAGCTCACCACCGGCCTCCCCCAATGAGCAGTTCTTC | CASSPPASPNEQFF
TRBJ2-1 | NA | NA | TRBV20-1 | TGCAGTGCCCTCCCCGCCCTAGAGGGCACCCTCTACAATGAGCAGTTCTTC | CSALPALEGTLYNEQFF
TRBJ2-2 | TRBD1 | NA | TRBV5-1 | TGCGCCAGCAGCTTCACCGACAGGGCCGGCGGGGAGCTGTTTTTT | CASSFTDRAGGELFF
TRBJ2-5 | NA | few | TRBV27 | TGTGCCAGCACCAGTGCACAGAATGAGCAGTACTTC | CASTSAQNEQYF
TRBJ1-5 | TRBD1 | few | TRBV29-1 | TGCAGCGTTGTCCTCGGGACAGGAGGAAATCAGCCCCAGCATTTT | CSVVLGTGGNQPQHF
TRBJ2-7 | NA | NA | TRBV18 | TGTGCCAGCTCATCGCCGACTAGCTACGAGCAGTACTTC | CASSSPTSYEQYF
TRBJ2-1 | NA | many | TRBV4-2 | TGTGCCAGCAGCCAAGAGGGCCCGGGAGCCCCCTACAATGAGCAGTTCTTC | CASSQEGPGAPYNEQFF
TRBJ1-6 | NA | NA | TRBV3-1 | TGTGTCAGCAGCCAAGTCCTCAGGGATTCACCCCTCCACTTT | CVSSQVLRDSPLHF
TRBJ2-7 | NA | NA | TRBV6-5 | TGTGCCAGCAGCCAAGTAACTTGGAATGAGCAGTACTTC | CASSQVTWNEQYF
TRBJ2-1 | NA | few | TRBV15 | TGTGCCACCAGCAGAGATCGAGGGCGGGAGTTCTTC | CATSRDRGREFF
TRBJ2-7 | TRBD2 | few | TRBV5-6 | TGTGCCAGCAGCTCGACGGGGGGGGAAACCTACGAGCAGTACTTC | CASSSTGGETYEQYF
TRBJ2-3 | TRBD2 | NA | TRBV9 | TGTGCCAGCAGCGTAGGGGGCGGGAGATCTACAGATACGCAGTATTTT | CASSVGGGRSTDTQYF
TRBJ2-7 | NA | NA | TRBV14 | TGTGTCAGCAGCCAAGGATGGGGGTATGAGCAGTACTTC | CVSSQGWGYEQYF
TRBJ1-5 | NA | few | TRBV27 | TGTGCCAGCAGCCGGAGACAGCATCAGCCCCAGCATTTT | CASSRRQHQPQHF
TRBJ2-3 | NA | many | TRBV7-2 | TGTGCCAGCAGCATACCCCCCGAACTTGCCCTTACAGATACGCAGTATTTT | CASSIPPELALTDTQYF
TRBJ2-7 | NA | NA | TRBV27 | TGTGCCAGCAGTGTATCACTAGGTTACGAGCAGTACTTC | CASSVSLGYEQYF
TRBJ1-5 | NA | few | TRBV7-2 | TGTGCCAGCAGCTTAGGTTTACGTAGCAATCAGCCCCAGCATTTT | CASSLGLRSNQPQHF
TRBJ2-7 | NA | once | TRBV18 | TGTGCCAGCTCACCGCGTGTAGGCAGAATCTACGAGCAGTACTTC | CASSPRVGRIYEQYF
TRBJ2-1 | NA | NA | TRBV25-1 | TGTGCCAGCAGTGAACCCCGACTAGGGATGGTTGAGCAGTTCTTC | CASSEPRLGMVEQFF
TRBJ1-6 | NA | NA | TRBV12-3/TRBV12-4 | TGTGCCAGCAGTTTCCAGGGACCGCAATATAATTCACCCCTCCACTTT | CASSFQGPQYNSPLHF
TRBJ2-7 | TRBD2 | NA | TRBV7-7 | TGTGCCAGCAGCTTCGATTGGGCGGGAGCGCACGAGCAGTACTTC | CASSFDWAGAHEQYF
TRBJ2-4 | NA | NA | TRBV15 | TGTGCCACCAGCGAAGAGAGGGAGCAGTACTTC | CATSEEREQYF
TRBJ2-1 | TRBD2 | few | TRBV4-1 | TGCGCCAGCAGACTCCGAACTAGCGGTGGCTACAATGAGCAGTTCTTC | CASRLRTSGGYNEQFF